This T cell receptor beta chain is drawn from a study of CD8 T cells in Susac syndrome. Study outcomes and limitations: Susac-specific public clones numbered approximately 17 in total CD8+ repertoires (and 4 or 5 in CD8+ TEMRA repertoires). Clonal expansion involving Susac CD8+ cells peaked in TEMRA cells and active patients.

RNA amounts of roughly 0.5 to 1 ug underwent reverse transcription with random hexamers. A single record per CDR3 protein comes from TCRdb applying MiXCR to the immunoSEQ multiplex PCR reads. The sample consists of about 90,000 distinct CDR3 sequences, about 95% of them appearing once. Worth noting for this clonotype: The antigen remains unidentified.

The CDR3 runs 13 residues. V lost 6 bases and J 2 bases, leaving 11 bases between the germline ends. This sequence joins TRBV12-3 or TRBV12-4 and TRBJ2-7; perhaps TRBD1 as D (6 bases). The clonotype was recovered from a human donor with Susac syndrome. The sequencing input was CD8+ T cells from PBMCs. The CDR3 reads CASSRDITYEQYF. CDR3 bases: TGTGCCAGCAGCCGGGACATCACCTACGAGCAGTACTTC.